This TCR beta chain derives from a study of blood T cell repertoires in COVID-19. Study details: PBMCs, B-cell-depleted T cells, or T cells provided the cDNA or gDNA that made up the material.

V lost 2 bases and J 11 bases, leaving 9 bases between the germline ends. Germline loops: CDR1 MNHNS, CDR2 SASEGT. The length of the CDR3 is 12 residues. Clinical history as reported by participants underpinned cohort assignment. Assay used: immunoSEQ multiplex PCR; TCRdb lists only in-frame clones, some missing. The table lists about 430,000 clones, 85% to 90% of them singletons, with approximately 1% in the top ten. The clonotype originates from a woman in her 30s with acute COVID-19. Input material: PBMCs or T cells enriched from blood (not recorded which). The rearrangement links TRBV6-1 to TRBJ1-4, with unresolved D. The CDR3 nucleotides are TGTGCCAGCAGTGAAATAGGAGAGAAACTGTTTTTT. It codes for CASSEIGEKLFF.